These 16 T cell receptor beta chains originate from one sample sequenced in a study of cytomegalovirus exposure and HLA in healthy donors. The study ran its PCR with 60 Vbeta and 13 Jbeta primers. The table came from immunoSEQ multiplex PCR; TCRdb's copy has only in-frame clones and leaves some out. The sample records roughly 230,000 clones, 80% to 95% being singletons. The sequenced sample consisted of PBMCs. The receptors come from a girl aged 2-10 years in good health and CMV-seronegative.

The chain is built from TRBV19 and TRBJ1-1; D gene unclear. The CDR3 extends over 13 amino acids. Germline values: CDR1 LNHDA, CDR2 SQIVND (reference sequence). V lost 9 bases, J lost 0 bases, and 11 bases lay in between. The CDR3 loop is CASSGIMNTEAFF. CDR3 sequence (DNA): TGTGCCAGCTCGGGGATAATGAACACTGAAGCTTTCTTT.

The chain uses TRBV7-6 and TRBJ2-7; tentatively, D is TRBD2 (6 bases). V was cut by 2 bases and J by 3 bases, with 14 bases left in between. Per the germline V gene, CDR1 is SGHVS and CDR2 is FNYEAQ. The CDR3 consists of 15 residues. CDR3 sequence reads: CASSLTDGGFYEQYF. The CDR3 DNA follows: TGTGCCAGCAGCTTAACTGACGGGGGTTTCTACGAGCAGTACTTC.

The chain joins TRBV6-1 to TRBJ2-7; D not resolved. CDR3 length equals 11 residues. The V gene's germline CDR1 is MNHNS and CDR2 SASEGT. V was pared by 5 bases and J by 3 bases, with 5 bases between. CDR3 sequence reads: CASSYNYEQYF. DNA for the CDR3: TGTGCCAGCAGTTATAACTACGAGCAGTACTTC.

The chain joins TRBV19 to TRBJ1-1; 7 positions agree with TRBD1. Germline V lookup: CDR1 LNHDA, CDR2 SQIVND (reference sequence). The CDR3 consists of 15 residues. Trimming at V came to 4 bases and at J to 4 bases, leaving 9 bases not matched to a gene. In DNA, the CDR3 is TGTGCCAGTAGTAGAGGACAGGTTTCGGGCACTGAAGCTTTCTTT. Translated, it gives CASSRGQVSGTEAFF.

The V call is TRBV7-8, the J call TRBJ2-6, with 7 bases aligning to TRBD2. From germline, CDR1 is SGHVS and CDR2 FQNEAQ. Trimming at V came to 2 bases and at J to 2 bases, leaving 12 bases not matched to a gene. The CDR3 consists of 19 residues. This CDR3 reads CASSLPIGRTSAGANVLTF. The DNA for the CDR3 is TGTGCCAGCAGCTTACCTATAGGGCGCACTAGCGCTGGGGCCAACGTCCTGACTTTC.

This clone was seen only once. The gene calls are TRBV10-2 and TRBJ1-2; 7 nucleotides align to TRBD1. Germline trimming cut 4 bases from V and 4 bases from J; bases unmatched to any gene: 6. The CDR3 has 14 amino acids. From germline, CDR1 is WSHSY and CDR2 SAAADI. CDR3 loop: CASSGPGQPYGYTF. Here the CDR3 DNA reads TGCGCCAGCAGTGGCCCGGGACAGCCCTATGGCTACACCTTC.

The J gene is TRBJ2-7, the V gene TRBV27, with D maybe TRBD2 (5 bases). Trimming pared 5 bases from V and 2 bases from J, leaving 22 bases between. The CDR3 has 17 amino acids. Looked up from germline, CDR1 is MNHEY and CDR2 is SMNVEV (reference sequence). The CDR3 region has the DNA TGTGCCAGCAGTCCCGCCCCCTGGGGAACTAGTGCCTACGAGCAGTACTTC. This codes for CASSPAPWGTSAYEQYF.

This clone was detected once. The chain has TRBV13 and TRBJ2-7; 8 bases map to TRBD1. In germline, CDR1 is PRHDT, CDR2 FYEKMQ (reference sequence). Trimming took 3 bases from V and 4 from J; bases not matched to a gene: 5. The CDR3 spans 14 residues. Written as DNA, the CDR3 is TGTGCCAGCAGCTTCCGGGACAGGACTTACGAGCAGTACTTC. It yields the protein CASSFRDRTYEQYF.

The V gene is TRBV5-6, the J gene TRBJ1-4, with D possibly being TRBD1 (6 bases). V lost 4 bases and J lost 6, with 13 bases in between. Germline V gene sequence: CDR1 SGHDT, CDR2 YYEEEE. The CDR3 has 14 amino acids. The CDR3 bases are TGTGCCAGCAGCCCCCCGGGGGGCGATGAAAAACTGTTTTTT. The encoded protein is CASSPPGGDEKLFF.

This chain links TRBV4-2 with TRBJ2-7; D possibly corresponds to TRBD2 (6 bases). V was shortened by 0 bases and J by 0 bases, with 18 bases between the two germline ends. CDR3 length equals 18 residues. Germline V gene data show CDR1 as LGHNA and CDR2 as YNFKEQ. The CDR3 loop is CASSQDNPAAGTSYEQYF. As DNA, the CDR3 is TGTGCCAGCAGCCAAGATAACCCCGCGGCGGGAACCTCCTACGAGCAGTACTTC.

CDR3 protein: CASSLILREGRDTQYF. CDR3 DNA: TGTGCCAGCAGCTTAATTCTGCGGGAGGGCAGGGATACGCAGTATTTT. The chain is built from TRBV7-2 and TRBJ2-3; 9 nucleotides line up with TRBD2. Trimming removed 2 bases from V and 6 bases from J; junction bases left unmatched: 9. This CDR3 contains 16 residues. Germline V CDR1 and CDR2: SGHTA, FQGNSA.

The V call is TRBV29-1, the J call TRBJ1-2, with a weak D call TRBD1 (5 bases). Trimming took 1 base from V and 1 from J, leaving 10 bases between them. Germline CDR1 SQVTM, CDR2 ANQGSEA. This CDR3 region has 14 residues. The CDR3 loop is CSVEVPQDNYGYTF. CDR3 coding DNA: TGCAGCGTTGAAGTTCCACAGGATAACTATGGCTACACCTTC.

The chain couples TRBV5-5 to TRBJ1-1; 8 bases match TRBD1. V lost 4 bases and J lost 5; bases outside the gene matches: 7. The CDR3 is 14 amino acids. The germline CDR1 and CDR2 sequences are SGHKS and YYEKEE (reference sequence). Here the CDR3 DNA reads TGTGCCAGCAGCGTGACAGGGGCGCGAACTGAAGCTTTCTTT. The encoded protein is CASSVTGARTEAFF.

This chain connects TRBV4-1 to TRBJ2-5, with 9 positions matching TRBD2. Matching the DNA end better, TRBJ2-7 makes the J call doubtful. The CDR3 is 15 residues long. Germline V gene data show CDR1 as MGHRA and CDR2 as YSYEKL. CDR3: CASSLAGDTLGEQYF. The CDR3 DNA reads TGCGCCAGCAGCCTAGCGGGAGACACCTTAGGCGAGCAGTACTTC.

The chain combines TRBV7-7 with TRBJ2-1; TRBD2 might be the D (5 bases). The CDR3 length is 15 residues. CDR1 and CDR2 (germline): SSHAT, FNYEAQ (reference sequence). V was pared by 3 bases and J by 1 base, with 10 bases between. This CDR3 is CASSLEAVSYNEQFF. CDR3 in DNA: TGTGCCAGCAGCTTGGAAGCGGTATCCTACAATGAGCAGTTCTTC. The full variable domain, completed using reference TRBV7-7 and TRBJ2-1, is GAGVSQSPRYKVTKRGQDVTLRCDPISSHATLYWYQQALGQGPEFLTYFNYEAQPDKSGLPSDRFSAERPEGSISTLTIQRTEQRDSAMYRCASSLEAVSYNEQFFGPGTRLTVL.

The V call is TRBV6-5, the J call TRBJ2-5; D perhaps matches TRBD2 (6 bases). CDR1 and CDR2 (germline): MNHEY, SVGAGI. This CDR3 region has 12 residues. Trimming left V 6 bases short and J 4 bases short, with 9 bases between. CDR3 in DNA: TGTGCCAGCAGCGGGACTCCAGAGACCCAGTACTTC. The encoded protein is CASSGTPETQYF.